This TCR beta chain was recovered during a study of shared clonotypes between healthy human individuals (dated by TCRdb to the early 2020s). About the investigation overall: The cohort included a few men and two women between 18 and 49 years of age. Per donor, three plates each were used for CD4 naive and CD4 memory, two for CD8 naive, and one for CD8 memory. Blood TCR repertoires of about 5 healthy adults were deeply sequenced to estimate repertoire size and the extent of clonotype sharing between individuals. Different laboratories and diverse techniques were used to prepare libraries and sequence TCR repertoires, to increase sequencing depth and limit assay-specific biases. Per donor, leukapheresis produced somewhere between about 0.94 and 9 billion PBMCs.

The CDR3 contains 17 residues, cysteine and phenylalanine counted. This entry keeps only the CDR3 DNA: 51 bases, framed from base 1. From the germline V gene, CDR1 is SGHAT and CDR2 is FQNNGV. Unmatched junction bases come to 6, with V trimmed by 1 base and J by 0 bases. With respect to this clone: Its antigen specificity is not known. Qualities for individual bases were not recorded, and no much larger clone is one base off.

Study-wide conclusions, independent of this receptor: Sampling was restricted to blood, and TCR repertoires in tissues likely differ from the TCR repertoires found in blood. The genetic and exposure-history diversity represented was limited by the small number of donors. When several donors were compared, the shared fraction of clonotypes was around 4.6% for naive CD4, approximately 3.5% for naive CD8, more than 2% for memory CD4, and less than 0.5% for memory CD8. Pairwise subsampling led to the expectation that sequencing depth would affect the degree of clonotype sharing among donors. Naive subsets generally had larger estimated clonotype richness than memory subsets. Compared with non-shared clonotypes, the clonotypes found in all four sorted-subset donors had higher generation probabilities. Even with the large sequencing depth, rarefaction of the sorted-subset datasets indicated that sequencing was incomplete.

Donors were healthy HIV-negative adults with no recently reported acute infections or vaccinations. Every donor was a Caucasian adult living in Nashville, Tennessee, USA. CD4+ T cells were enriched by magnetic negative selection; naive cells were then positively selected on CD45RA, and the negative fraction formed the memory subset. Blood was obtained by leukapheresis, after which PBMCs were separated by Ficoll-Histopaque density gradient centrifugation and cryopreserved in liquid nitrogen vapor phase. Purity and quantity of every magnetically sorted T cell population were checked by analytical flow cytometry. Each sorted fraction had its genomic DNA isolated and then quantified by UV absorbance on a Nanodrop 2000c. Using the deep immunoSEQ assay, TCR CDR3 regions were amplified from genomic DNA by multiplex PCR. Genomic DNA extracted from each cell subset was distributed evenly over all wells of several immunoSEQ 96-well plates, and each plate served as one replicate. For sorted subsets, around 200 ng genomic DNA, equal to 30,000 or so T cell genomes, was loaded into each replicate PCR. Purified libraries were quantified with a Qubit 3.0 fluorometer, sized on a Bioanalyzer 2100, and re-quantified with the KAPA Library Quantification kit. Each immunoSEQ 96-well plate was sequenced on its own single-read 150-cycle Illumina NextSeq 550 flow cell. Per the original workflow: Because the immunoSEQ output held only junctional sequences and lacked quality scores, the filtering could not match the filtering applied to full-length reads. Sequences were annotated with PyIR, a Python wrapper for IgBLAST v1.9, using IMGT germline references to assign V/J genes and CDR3. Reads with weak V/J assignments (E-value above 1e-6), missing CDR3, stop codons, out-of-frame junctions, or ambiguous translated residues were removed. A V3J clonotype was defined by an identical inferred V gene, J gene, and CDR3 amino acid sequence. Percentage overlap between repertoires was calculated by dividing the number of shared unique clonotypes by the size of the smaller repertoire. Richness of each repertoire was evaluated using RTK rarefaction, the Chao1 estimator, and Recon v2.1 estimates of unobserved clonotypes. OLGA was used to compute generation probabilities for all TCRbeta clonotypes that the gDNA method yielded from a handful of donors. The immuneACCESS repertoire file appears here via TCRdb, limited to in-frame rearrangements. These files lack a portion of the clones; in checked studies, under half of the deficit traces to unresolved V genes, and the cause of the others is not known. Clonal size and the V and J genes are those of that table, whereas D and trimming came from the DNA. Across this sample there are more than 850,000 clones, with about 80% seen only once. 0.4% to 0.55% of the sample belongs to the ten largest clones.

The sequencing sample was made of memory CD4+ T cells from PBMCs. The cell subset or site label, read with the paper, signifies: CD45RA-negative fraction. The receptor chain draws on TRBV11-2 and TRBJ1-2; 9 middle bases align to TRBD1. The clonotype comes from a young man in good health. Some clones in this sample may be carry-over from other donors' samples. For the CDR3, the sequence is CASSLAGTGMANYGYTF. The nucleotide sequence reads as follows: TGTGCCAGCAGCTTAGCCGGGACAGGGATGGCTAACTATGGCTACACCTTC.